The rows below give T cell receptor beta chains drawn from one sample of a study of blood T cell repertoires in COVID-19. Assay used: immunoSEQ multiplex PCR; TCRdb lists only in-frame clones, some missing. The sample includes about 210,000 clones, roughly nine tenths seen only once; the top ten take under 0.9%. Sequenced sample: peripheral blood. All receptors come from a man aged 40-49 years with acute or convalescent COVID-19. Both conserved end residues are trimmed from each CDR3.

ANQKGETQY | TRBJ2-5 | TRBV2
ASSPGLGAGGTYEQY | TRBJ2-7 | TRBV7-2
ASSLEGKAGANVLT | TRBJ2-6 | TRBV27
ASSPRLAGGTDTQY | TRBJ2-3 | TRBV18
ASSRGWFTYNEQF | TRBJ2-1 | TRBV9
ASRKPGLAGTGELF | TRBJ2-2 | TRBV7-3
ASNSGLSGMSSTDTQY | TRBJ2-3 | TRBV5-1
ASSFLDRDYEQY | TRBJ2-7 | TRBV27
ASSARGQFLNTEAF | TRBJ1-1 | TRBV19
ASSPGGPIRGYEQY | TRBJ2-7 | TRBV7-3
ASSLGGGVEKLF | TRBJ1-4 | TRBV7-9
ASSLYRDEDTGELF | TRBJ2-2 | TRBV5-1
ASSFLRVGSYEQY | TRBJ2-7 | TRBV6-2/TRBV6-3
ASSFSTGGSTQY | TRBJ2-3 | TRBV5-8
ASSMGQSGNTIY | TRBJ1-3 | TRBV19
ASRPRGLAGGRTYNEQF | TRBJ2-1 | TRBV14
ASRTDSNQPQH | TRBJ1-5 | TRBV28
ASSGLDRSGNTIY | TRBJ1-3 | TRBV18
ASSQTGANSPLH | TRBJ1-6 | TRBV4-3
ASSFGTGNSNQPQH | TRBJ1-5 | TRBV11-1
ASSLGQGNYSPLH | TRBJ1-6 | TRBV7-9
ASRLPCGSSYEQY | TRBJ2-7 | TRBV12-2
ASSQSGTSINIQY | TRBJ2-4 | TRBV3-1/TRBV3-2
ASSTRGGSGYSPLH | TRBJ1-6 | TRBV27
ASSQGHSNQPQH | TRBJ1-5 | TRBV18
ASSPKGLGNQPQH | TRBJ1-5 | TRBV18
ASSQAPGGVGATNEKLF | TRBJ1-4 | TRBV4-2
ASSWGDSSGYGYT | TRBJ1-2 | TRBV5-1
ASSAGTGSTDTQY | TRBJ2-3 | TRBV18